This entry describes one T cell receptor (beta chain). Its target is not known. The treatment: 15 to 20 received Ad26.COV2.S at low or high dose, single or two shots; a few received placebo; per-sample allocation not given. Collection of the samples took place on day 63 after the first injection of vaccine or placebo. An Ad26 vector expressing Wuhan-strain SARS-CoV-2 spike constituted the vaccine. Clones were sequenced by immunoSEQ multiplex PCR, and TCRdb holds only the in-frame ones, with some missing. Of around 450,000 clones listed, roughly 88% are singletons. The data derive from a study of Ad26.COV2.S vaccination and SARS-CoV-2 variants. Study summary: A COV1001 Ad26.COV2.S trial-arm participant provided the sample. The study gave Ad26.COV2.S intramuscularly, once or twice 56 days apart.

V lost 4 bases and J 3 bases, leaving 13 bases between the germline ends. Germline-derived CDR1 and CDR2 are LNHDA and SQIVND (reference sequence). This CDR3 has 14 amino acids. The study, taken as a whole, reports: Possibly, TCR breadth and depth analyses underestimated total T cell responses.

The sample in question was peripheral blood, obtained in a trial of Ad26.COV2.S vaccine versus placebo. The genes are TRBV19 and TRBJ2-7; D gene ambiguous. The receptor comes from a person between 18 and 59 years old who received the Ad26.COV2.S COVID-19 vaccine or a placebo. CDR3 amino acids: CASSRQSTDYEQYF. The CDR3 DNA is TGTGCCAGTAGTAGGCAATCAACTGACTACGAGCAGTACTTC.